The 24 T cell receptor beta chains below come from one sample, sequenced in a study of blood T cell repertoires in COVID-19. Repertoires were generated with immunoSEQ multiplex PCR, while TCRdb's copy carries only in-frame clones and drops some. The table shows about 250,000 clones, with approximately 88% occurring only once. Sequenced input: PBMCs or T cells enriched from blood (not recorded which). Receptors originate from a middle-aged woman who had been exposed to COVID-19.

The chain uses TRBV7-3 and TRBJ2-1; possibly TRBD2 for D (5 bases). The CDR3 consists of 17 residues. Germline V lookup: CDR1 SGHTA, CDR2 FQGTGA. Trimming took off 3 bases at V and 4 bases at J, with 19 bases between the two ends. The CDR3 DNA reads TGTGCCAGCAGCTTCAAACCCGTCTGGACGGGGTACAATGAGCAGTTCTTC. Translated: CASSFKPVWTGYNEQFF.

The J gene is TRBJ1-4, the V gene TRBV7-2; weak D call: TRBD1 (5 bases). This CDR3 comprises 15 residues. The germline CDR1 and CDR2 sequences are SGHTA and FQGNSA. Trimming took 1 base from V and 8 from J, leaving 14 bases between them. The CDR3 loop is CASSLDGRAVEKLFF. As DNA, the CDR3 is TGTGCCAGCAGCTTAGACGGCAGGGCTGTCGAAAAACTGTTTTTT.

The chain combines TRBV29-1 with TRBJ2-5; the D gene is possibly TRBD1 (7 bases). This CDR3 spans 15 amino acids. CDR1 and CDR2 from the germline V gene are SQVTM and ANQGSEA. The V gene lost 5 bases and the J gene lost 3 bases, with 19 bases spanning the gap. CDR3 sequence (DNA): TGCAGCGTTACAGACAGGGCGGGATGGGAAGAGACCCAGTACTTC. It yields the protein CSVTDRAGWEETQYF.

The J gene is TRBJ2-7, the V gene TRBV6-1, with a possible D match to TRBD2 (5 bases). V was trimmed by 0 bases and J by 7 bases, leaving 19 bases between them. This CDR3 comprises 16 residues. Germline V CDR1 and CDR2: MNHNS, SASEGT. CDR3 sequence reads: CASSEAVRLKSGEQYF. The DNA of the CDR3 is TGTGCCAGCAGTGAAGCGGTAAGGCTGAAATCGGGGGAGCAGTACTTC.

The J gene is TRBJ2-7, the V gene TRBV3-1 (or the pseudogene TRBV3-2); 7 bases are a match to TRBD1. V lost 5 bases and J lost 0; bases outside the gene matches: 4. CDR3 length: 14 residues. Germline V gene lookup returns CDR1 LGHDT and CDR2 YNNKEL (reference sequence). CDR3 nucleotides: TGTGCCAGCAGCTGGGGACAGACCTCCTACGAGCAGTACTTC. Its protein is CASSWGQTSYEQYF.

V is TRBV27 and J is TRBJ2-7; D possibly corresponds to TRBD1 (5 bases). The V end lost 2 bases, the J end lost 3 bases, and 11 bases lay between the germline ends. Germline V gives CDR1 MNHEY, CDR2 SMNVEV (reference sequence). The CDR3 covers 14 residues. CDR3 DNA: TGTGCCAGCAGTTTAAAGGGTAGGGGCTACGAGCAGTACGTC. Translating it yields CASSLKGRGYEQYV.

The chain links TRBV4-2 to TRBJ2-7, with 10 nucleotides matching TRBD1. Unmatched junction bases numbered 4, after V lost 3 bases and J lost 5 bases. This CDR3 comprises 14 residues. CDR1 and CDR2 (germline): LGHNA, YNFKEQ. The CDR3 region has the DNA TGTGCCAGCAGCCAGCTGGACAGGGGGGACGAGCAGTACTTC. This sequence encodes CASSQLDRGDEQYF.

The J gene is TRBJ2-2, the V gene TRBV19, with D tentatively TRBD2 (6 bases). Germline V CDR1 and CDR2: LNHDA, SQIVND (reference sequence). The CDR3 is 15 residues long. V was shortened by 5 bases and J by 0 bases, with 10 bases between the two germline ends. CDR3: CASSWGVANTGELFF. The CDR3 DNA reads as TGTGCCAGTAGTTGGGGGGTCGCGAACACCGGGGAGCTGTTTTTT.

The V call is TRBV28, the J call TRBJ1-2; 7 bases fit TRBD1. Germline CDR1 is MDHEN and CDR2 is SYDVKM. Trimming took 5 bases from V and 6 from J; bases not matched to a gene: 15. The CDR3 covers 16 residues. Written as DNA, the CDR3 is TGTGCCAGCAGTATCCCATCAGGGGGTACACTGAATGGCTACACCTTC. Its protein is CASSIPSGGTLNGYTF.

V and J are TRBV19 and TRBJ2-4, with TRBD1 matching 7 bases. CDR1 is LNHDA and CDR2 is SQIVND in the germline V gene (reference sequence). Germline trimming cut 3 bases from V and 1 base from J; bases unmatched to any gene: 6. The CDR3 length is 16 residues. CDR3 nucleotides: TGTGCCAGTAGTATGGGGGACAGAAGTGCCAAAAACATTCAGTACTTC. Its protein product is CASSMGDRSAKNIQYF.

The rearrangement uses TRBV12-3 or TRBV12-4 and TRBJ2-1; tentative D call: TRBD1 (5 bases). V was pared by 6 bases and J by 6 bases, with 12 bases between. The CDR3 totals 13 residues. CDR3 sequence: CASSSLQGNEQFF. The DNA of the CDR3 is TGTGCCAGCAGCTCACTCCAGGGCAATGAGCAGTTCTTC.

This chain connects TRBV7-6 to TRBJ1-5; a possible D gene is TRBD1 (5 bases). The CDR3 is 17 amino acids. Germline V gene data show CDR1 as SGHVS and CDR2 as FNYEAQ. V was clipped by 5 bases and J by 0 bases, with 17 bases between them. CDR3 loop: CASSAGRAPYSNQPQHF. The DNA for the CDR3 is TGTGCCAGCAGCGCGGGACGGGCCCCATATAGCAATCAGCCCCAGCATTTT.

The V and J genes are TRBV5-1 and TRBJ1-2, with D unclear. Germline CDR1 reads SGHRS; CDR2 reads YFSETQ. CDR3 length: 13 amino acids. Trimming removed 1 base from V and 7 bases from J, with 11 bases in between. The CDR3 loop is CASSLLGVGGYTF. CDR3 in DNA: TGCGCCAGCAGCTTGTTGGGAGTTGGTGGCTACACCTTC.

This clone was observed a single time. The J gene is TRBJ1-1, the V gene TRBV14, with a possible D match to TRBD1 (5 bases). The CDR3 covers 16 residues. The V end was cut by 2 bases, the J end by 1 base, with 14 bases between. The germline V gene has CDR1 SGHDN and CDR2 FVKESK. Here the CDR3 reads CASSQRATGPNTEAFF. CDR3 DNA: TGTGCCAGCAGCCAAAGAGCCACAGGACCGAACACTGAAGCTTTCTTT.

V gene TRBV4-1 combines with J gene TRBJ2-2; 7 bases fit TRBD2. CDR1 and CDR2 from the germline V gene are MGHRA and YSYEKL. The V gene end was trimmed by 5 bases and the J gene end by 6 bases; junction bases not matched to a gene: 3. The CDR3 has 13 amino acids. In DNA form, the CDR3 reads TGCGCCAGCAGCGTTCGGGAGGCCGGGGAGCTGTTTTTT. It translates to CASSVREAGELFF.

The chain is built from TRBV19 and TRBJ2-6; D gene unclear. Germline CDR1 LNHDA, CDR2 SQIVND (reference sequence). This CDR3 is built from 18 residues. The V end lost 3 bases, the J end lost 0 bases, and 15 bases lay between the germline ends. CDR3 nucleotide sequence: TGTGCCAGTAGTATTCGCGGTTTAGGAAGCTCTGGGGCCAACGTCCTGACTTTC. Translating it yields CASSIRGLGSSGANVLTF.

The V call is TRBV5-4, the J call TRBJ2-2, with 9 bases that match TRBD1. Germline CDR1 is SGHNT and CDR2 is YYREEE (reference sequence). Losses at the gene ends were 7 bases for V and 3 bases for J; bases not matched to a gene: 7. This CDR3 is 15 amino acids long. The CDR3 DNA sequence: TGTGCCAGCCCGGGGACAGGGTCGGACACCGGGGAGCTGTTTTTT. It specifies CASPGTGSDTGELFF.

The chain carries TRBV5-6 and TRBJ1-2; D not resolved. The CDR3 covers 15 residues. CDR1 and CDR2 from the germline V gene are SGHDT and YYEEEE. V was clipped by 4 bases and J by 1 base, with 14 bases between them. The chain's CDR3 is CASSLYGSYNYGYTF. Written as DNA, the CDR3 is TGTGCCAGCAGCCTTTACGGGTCTTATAACTATGGCTACACCTTC.

The chain carries TRBV3-1 (or the pseudogene TRBV3-2) and TRBJ2-1, with 7 bases aligning to TRBD2. Germline CDR1 LGHDT, CDR2 YNNKEL (reference sequence). Trimming removed 4 bases from V and 6 bases from J; junction bases left unmatched: 3. This CDR3 has 13 residues. In DNA form, the CDR3 reads TGTGCCAGCAGCCGCTTAGCGGGCAATGAGCAGTTCTTC. This sequence encodes CASSRLAGNEQFF.

CDR3 sequence reads: CASSGPPRVTGELFF. CDR3 in DNA: TGTGCCAGCAGTGGCCCCCCGAGGGTCACCGGGGAGCTGTTTTTT. This chain links TRBV2 with TRBJ2-2; D is possibly TRBD2 (5 bases). V shed 4 bases and J shed 4 bases, with 13 bases lying between them. Germline V gene lookup returns CDR1 SNHLY and CDR2 FYNNEI. The CDR3 spans 15 residues. The full variable domain, in which reference TRBV2 and TRBJ2-2 provide the parts outside the CDR3, is EPEVTQTPSHQVTQMGQEVILRCVPISNHLYFYWYRQILGQKVEFLVSFYNNEISEKSEIFDDQFSVERPDGSNFTLKIRSTKLEDSAMYFCASSGPPRVTGELFFGEGSRLTVL.

The rearrangement uses TRBV28 and TRBJ2-7, with D perhaps matching TRBD2 (5 bases). V lost 2 bases, J lost 3 bases, and 17 bases lay in between. Germline assignment: CDR1 MDHEN and CDR2 SYDVKM. The CDR3 runs to 16 residues. The CDR3 region is CASSLRRRRELYEQYF. The CDR3 nucleotides are TGTGCCAGCAGTTTAAGGAGGCGGAGAGAACTCTACGAGCAGTACTTC. Variable domain in full (rest from reference TRBV28 and TRBJ2-7): DVKVTQSSRYLVKRTGEKVFLECVQDMDHENMFWYRQDPGLGLRLIYFSYDVKMKEKGDIPEGYSVSREKKERFSLILESASTNQTSMYLCASSLRRRRELYEQYFGPGTRLTVT.

This sequence joins TRBV11-2 and TRBJ2-5; 9 nucleotides align to TRBD2. The CDR3 is made up of 16 amino acids. V was pared by 5 bases and J by 4 bases, with 11 bases of the junction left unmatched. Germline lookup yields CDR1 SGHAT and CDR2 FQNNGV. CDR3 coding DNA: TGTGCCAGCAGCCAGGTTGGCGGGAGGGCCGTAGAGACCCAGTACTTC. Translating gives CASSQVGGRAVETQYF.

V gene TRBV9 combines with J gene TRBJ1-6, with 8 bases matching TRBD1. Trimming at V came to 3 bases and at J to 6 bases, leaving 2 bases not matched to a gene. In germline, CDR1 is SGDLS, CDR2 YYNGEE. The CDR3 loop spans 14 amino acids. CDR3 loop: CASSAGQANSPLHF. The DNA for the CDR3 is TGTGCCAGCAGCGCGGGACAGGCTAATTCACCCCTCCACTTT.

This clone was seen just once. Here the CDR3 reads CASSLRTGDRSPLHF. The CDR3 coding sequence is TGTGCCAGCAGCCTACGGACAGGGGATCGATCACCCCTCCACTTT. This chain connects TRBV3-1 (or the pseudogene TRBV3-2) to TRBJ1-6; 9 nucleotides line up with TRBD1. Unmatched junction bases numbered 8, after V lost 4 bases and J lost 10 bases. In germline, CDR1 is LGHDT, CDR2 YNNKEL (reference sequence). The CDR3 is made up of 15 amino acids.